This is a list of T cell receptor beta chains from one sample in a study of metastatic and nonmetastatic thyroid tumors. TCRdb re-analyzed the PCR reads through MiXCR. The sample yields around 18,000 clones, more than 25% seen once. Sequencing input: tumor tissue. These TCRs come from a female donor with papillary thyroid cancer or a benign thyroid nodule (not recorded which). Some clones in this sample may be carry-over from other donors' samples. The CDR3 runs from the conserved cysteine through the conserved F or W. The D gene is left open where the match is weak. Rows give clone size only sometimes, using once, few, many, or a class for an expanded clone.

V: TRBV6-4; J: TRBJ2-1; D: NA; size: NA; DNA: TGTGCCAGCAGTGACCGGCCAGCCGCAGAGCAGTTCTTC; CDR3: CASSDRPAAEQFF
V: TRBV11-2; J: TRBJ1-5; D: NA; size: NA; DNA: TGTGCCAGCAGCTTAGGAGTAGGCCAGCCCCAGCATTTT; CDR3: CASSLGVGQPQHF
V: TRBV15; J: TRBJ2-5; D: NA; size: few; DNA: TGTGCCACCAGCAGGGGGGTGGGGGAGACCCAGTACTTC; CDR3: CATSRGVGETQYF
V: TRBV15; J: TRBJ1-4; D: NA; size: few; DNA: TGTGCCACCAGCAGCCGTCAAAACGCGGATGAAAAACTGTTTTTT; CDR3: CATSSRQNADEKLFF
V: TRBV30; J: TRBJ2-3; D: NA; size: NA; DNA: TGTGCCTGGGGACGCGATACGCAGTATTTT; CDR3: CAWGRDTQYF
V: TRBV12-5; J: TRBJ2-1; D: TRBD2; size: NA; DNA: TGTGCTAGTGGTTTTAGCCGGGACTACTACAATGAGCAGTTCTTC; CDR3: CASGFSRDYYNEQFF
V: TRBV3-1; J: TRBJ1-2; D: NA; size: once; DNA: TGTGCCAGCAGCTCCCAGGAAACGGGCCATGGCTACACCTTC; CDR3: CASSSQETGHGYTF
V: TRBV19; J: TRBJ1-2; D: NA; size: many; DNA: TGTGCCAGCAAGGGGCTGGACGGGACGGGCTATGGCTACACCTTC; CDR3: CASKGLDGTGYGYTF
V: TRBV11-2; J: TRBJ1-2; D: TRBD1; size: NA; DNA: TGTGCCAGCAGCTTTTCCGGACAGGGGGCAATAGGCTACACCTTC; CDR3: CASSFSGQGAIGYTF
V: TRBV11-2; J: TRBJ2-3; D: NA; size: many; DNA: TGTGCCAGCAGTTCTGACTCTTACCCTGGGGATACGCAGTATTTT; CDR3: CASSSDSYPGDTQYF
V: TRBV6-6; J: TRBJ2-7; D: NA; size: NA; DNA: TGTGCCAGCAGTTACACAAGGGGGGCCTCCTACGAGCAGTACTTC; CDR3: CASSYTRGASYEQYF
V: TRBV11-3; J: TRBJ2-7; D: NA; size: medium-sized; DNA: TGTGCCAGCAGCTTAGTAGGGCCCGGCCAGCCCAATTTCTACGAGCAGTACTTC; CDR3: CASSLVGPGQPNFYEQYF
V: TRBV19; J: TRBJ2-2; D: TRBD2; size: few; DNA: TGTGCCAGTAGTACGACCGGGACTAGCACCGGGGAGCTGTTTTTT; CDR3: CASSTTGTSTGELFF
V: TRBV20-1; J: TRBJ2-1; D: TRBD2; size: NA; DNA: TGCAGTGCTAGAGCGGAGCGGGAGTACAATGAGCAGTTCTTC; CDR3: CSARAEREYNEQFF
V: TRBV4-1; J: TRBJ2-7; D: NA; size: NA; DNA: TGCGCCAGCAGCCAGCTTGACATGGGACTGGCCTCCTACGAGCAGTACTTC; CDR3: CASSQLDMGLASYEQYF
V: TRBV5-6; J: TRBJ1-1; D: NA; size: few; DNA: TGTGCCAGCAGCTTGTTAGGTGATTACACTGAAGCTTTCTTC; CDR3: CASSLLGDYTEAFF
V: TRBV11-3; J: TRBJ2-2; D: NA; size: NA; DNA: TGTGCCAGCAGCCCCCGACAGAACACCGGGGAGCCGTTTTTT; CDR3: CASSPRQNTGEPFF
V: TRBV7-2; J: TRBJ2-1; D: NA; size: once; DNA: TGTGCCAGCAGGACTACAGGTGGCAATGAGCAGTTCTTC; CDR3: CASRTTGGNEQFF
V: TRBV7-2; J: TRBJ1-2; D: NA; size: NA; DNA: TGTGCCAGCAGCCGACAGAAACCTCATGGCTACACCTTC; CDR3: CASSRQKPHGYTF
V: TRBV6-1; J: TRBJ1-1; D: NA; size: NA; DNA: TGTGCCAGCACCTCGCCGAGGGGGACTGAAGCTTTCTTT; CDR3: CASTSPRGTEAFF
V: TRBV29-1; J: TRBJ2-2; D: TRBD2; size: few; DNA: TGCAGCGGAGCTAGCGGGAGGAACACCGGGGAGCTGTTTTTT; CDR3: CSGASGRNTGELFF
V: TRBV27; J: TRBJ2-7; D: TRBD2; size: few; DNA: TGTGCCAGCAGTCCAGGACTAGCCCCGCTCGAGCAGTACTTC; CDR3: CASSPGLAPLEQYF
V: TRBV5-4; J: TRBJ2-1; D: TRBD2; size: NA; DNA: TGTGCCAGCAGCTTGGCTCTAGCGGGAGTTTCCCTCGACAATGAGCAGTTCTTC; CDR3: CASSLALAGVSLDNEQFF
V: TRBV6-2/TRBV6-3; J: TRBJ2-5; D: NA; size: NA; DNA: TGTGCCAGCAGCCCCACAGCGAGGGATGTCGAGACCCAGTACTTC; CDR3: CASSPTARDVETQYF
V: TRBV20-1; J: TRBJ2-1; D: TRBD2; size: NA; DNA: TGCAGTGCTACTAGCGGGAGGTACAATGAGCAGTTCTTC; CDR3: CSATSGRYNEQFF
V: TRBV5-1; J: TRBJ1-1; D: TRBD1; size: many; DNA: TGCGCCAGCAGCTTGACAGGGGGGAGCACTGAAGCTTTCTTT; CDR3: CASSLTGGSTEAFF
V: TRBV11-2; J: TRBJ2-1; D: NA; size: medium-sized; DNA: TGTGCCAGCAGCTTAGTTGGGACTCCCTACTATGAGCAGTTCTTC; CDR3: CASSLVGTPYYEQFF
V: TRBV20-1; J: TRBJ2-3; D: TRBD2; size: many; DNA: TGCAGTGCCCAGACTAGCGGTAGCACAGATACGCAGTATTTT; CDR3: CSAQTSGSTDTQYF
V: TRBV6-5; J: TRBJ2-7; D: TRBD2; size: NA; DNA: TGTGCCAGCAGTATACAACTAGCGGGGGCCTACGAGCAGTACTTC; CDR3: CASSIQLAGAYEQYF
V: TRBV4-1; J: TRBJ2-3; D: NA; size: NA; DNA: TGCGCCAACAGCCGGGGCGCCCTGGATACGCAGTATTTT; CDR3: CANSRGALDTQYF
V: TRBV20-1; J: TRBJ1-2; D: TRBD1; size: NA; DNA: TGCAGTGCTAGTGACGCCGACAGGGAGGGCTACACCTTC; CDR3: CSASDADREGYTF
V: TRBV6-1; J: TRBJ1-3; D: NA; size: few; DNA: TGTGCCACCCTCGTGCAAGGTGGAAACACCATATATTTT; CDR3: CATLVQGGNTIYF
V: TRBV20-1; J: TRBJ1-1; D: TRBD1; size: NA; DNA: TGCAGTGCTCAAAGACAGGGGGGAAACACTGAAGCCTTCTTT; CDR3: CSAQRQGGNTEAFF
V: TRBV4-3; J: TRBJ2-1; D: NA; size: NA; DNA: TGCGCCAGCAGCCAAAACCGAGTGAGGGGCTCCTACAATGAGCAGTTCTTC; CDR3: CASSQNRVRGSYNEQFF
V: TRBV7-8; J: TRBJ1-2; D: NA; size: NA; DNA: TGTGCCAGCAGCTTAGGAGGCTATGGCTACACCTTC; CDR3: CASSLGGYGYTF
V: TRBV28; J: TRBJ2-5; D: NA; size: medium-sized; DNA: TGTGCCAGCAGTTTAGAAGAGACCCAGTACTTC; CDR3: CASSLEETQYF
V: TRBV4-3; J: TRBJ1-2; D: NA; size: many; DNA: TGCGCCAGCAGCCAAGAAGGGGCAGGGGAGCTCTATGGCTACACCTTC; CDR3: CASSQEGAGELYGYTF
V: TRBV6-2/TRBV6-3; J: TRBJ2-1; D: NA; size: NA; DNA: TGTGCCAGCAGTTCCCCTAACTTATCCTACAATGAGCAGTTCTTC; CDR3: CASSSPNLSYNEQFF
V: TRBV5-5; J: TRBJ1-4; D: NA; size: NA; DNA: TGTGCCAGCAGCTCCCACGGGGCAGGAGGATTCGAAAAACTGTTTTTT; CDR3: CASSSHGAGGFEKLFF
V: TRBV20-1; J: TRBJ2-5; D: NA; size: NA; DNA: TGCAGTGCTAGAGAGGTGGGGGCAGCCCAAGAGACCCAGTACTTC; CDR3: CSAREVGAAQETQYF
V: TRBV20-1; J: TRBJ1-4; D: TRBD1; size: NA; DNA: TGCAGTGCCCGAGACCCCAGGGGGTCGGATGAAAAACTGTTTTTT; CDR3: CSARDPRGSDEKLFF